The rows below give T cell receptor beta chains drawn from one sample of a study of graft-versus-host responses after intestinal transplantation. Only in-frame clones appear in the TCRdb table, and some are missing; sequencing was by immunoSEQ multiplex PCR. The data hold about 82,000 clones, with roughly nine tenths observed a single time. These receptors have no known antigen. This specimen was unstimulated CD4+ T cells sorted from spleen or lymph node cells, taken before intestinal transplant. The receptors shown here come from a human donor who received an intestinal transplant. CDR3s include the opening cysteine and the closing phenylalanine or tryptophan. The D gene is left open where the match is weak. Part of the rows lack a size; the others show once, few, many or a class for expanded clones.

v_call: TRBV19
d_call: NA
clone_size: NA
j_call: TRBJ1-1
cdr3_nt: TGTGCCAGTAGTATTTGGGGGGTTAACACTGAAGCTTTCTTT
cdr3_aa: CASSIWGVNTEAFF

v_call: TRBV14
d_call: TRBD1
clone_size: NA
j_call: TRBJ1-1
cdr3_nt: TGTGCCAGCAGCCCTTATACCACCCCGACAGGGGGCAAGGCTGAAGCTTTCTTT
cdr3_aa: CASSPYTTPTGGKAEAFF

v_call: TRBV7-9
d_call: NA
clone_size: NA
j_call: TRBJ1-2
cdr3_nt: TGTGCCAGCACCCGAGTTGTCGCTAACTATGGCTACACCTTC
cdr3_aa: CASTRVVANYGYTF

v_call: TRBV19
d_call: TRBD1
clone_size: NA
j_call: TRBJ2-5
cdr3_nt: TGTGCCAGTAGTATTAGACAGGGGGAGACCCAGTACTTC
cdr3_aa: CASSIRQGETQYF

v_call: TRBV5-5
d_call: TRBD1
clone_size: NA
j_call: TRBJ1-1
cdr3_nt: TGTGCCAGCAACCGACCGGGACAGGGGGCTGAAGCTTTCTTT
cdr3_aa: CASNRPGQGAEAFF

v_call: TRBV27
d_call: NA
clone_size: NA
j_call: TRBJ2-7
cdr3_nt: TGTGCCAGCAGGGCAGGGCAAGAGTCCTACGAGCAGTACTTC
cdr3_aa: CASRAGQESYEQYF

v_call: TRBV6-6
d_call: TRBD1
clone_size: few
j_call: TRBJ1-6
cdr3_nt: TGTGCCAGCAGTTCCCTGACAGGGTATAATTCACCCCTCCACTTT
cdr3_aa: CASSSLTGYNSPLHF

v_call: TRBV10-1
d_call: TRBD1
clone_size: NA
j_call: TRBJ1-4
cdr3_nt: TGCGCCAGCAGTGAGTCAAACAGGGGCCGCCTGTTTTTT
cdr3_aa: CASSESNRGRLFF

v_call: TRBV5-1
d_call: NA
clone_size: NA
j_call: TRBJ2-2
cdr3_nt: TGCGCCAGCAGTCCCCAGGGGTTCTCCGGGGAGCTGTTTTTT
cdr3_aa: CASSPQGFSGELFF

v_call: TRBV10-2
d_call: TRBD1
clone_size: NA
j_call: TRBJ2-1
cdr3_nt: TGCGCCAGCAGGGAACAGGGGGTCTCCTACAATGAGCAGTTCTTC
cdr3_aa: CASREQGVSYNEQFF

v_call: TRBV5-4
d_call: NA
clone_size: NA
j_call: TRBJ2-7
cdr3_nt: TGTGCCAGCAGCTTGCGAGGGACATCGACCTACGAGCAGTACTTC
cdr3_aa: CASSLRGTSTYEQYF

v_call: TRBV7-4
d_call: TRBD1
clone_size: NA
j_call: TRBJ2-7
cdr3_nt: TGTGCCAGCAGCTTACGCTGGCTCAGGGGGCTTGGGGAGCAGTACTTC
cdr3_aa: CASSLRWLRGLGEQYF

v_call: TRBV7-2
d_call: TRBD1
clone_size: NA
j_call: TRBJ2-7
cdr3_nt: TGTGCCAGCAGCTTCGACAGGGGAGTTTACGAGCAGTACTTC
cdr3_aa: CASSFDRGVYEQYF

v_call: TRBV7-9
d_call: NA
clone_size: NA
j_call: TRBJ1-3
cdr3_nt: TGTGCCAGCAGCCAATTAAATACAGGAAACACCATATATTTT
cdr3_aa: CASSQLNTGNTIYF

v_call: TRBV6-6
d_call: TRBD1
clone_size: NA
j_call: TRBJ2-7
cdr3_nt: TGTGCCAGCACGCAGGGGGACTACGAGCAGTACTTC
cdr3_aa: CASTQGDYEQYF

v_call: TRBV27
d_call: NA
clone_size: NA
j_call: TRBJ1-6
cdr3_nt: TGTGCCAGCTCCGTGGGGGCAATTTCACCCCTCCACTTT
cdr3_aa: CASSVGAISPLHF

v_call: TRBV5-1
d_call: TRBD2
clone_size: NA
j_call: TRBJ2-1
cdr3_nt: TGCGCCAGCAGCTCCCTGACTAGCGCCTCCTACAATGAGCAGTTCTTC
cdr3_aa: CASSSLTSASYNEQFF

v_call: TRBV12-5
d_call: NA
clone_size: NA
j_call: TRBJ2-7
cdr3_nt: TGTGCTAGTGGTTTGGTACTATTAGGAGGGAGCCCTTACGAGCAGTACTTC
cdr3_aa: CASGLVLLGGSPYEQYF

v_call: TRBV10-2
d_call: NA
clone_size: NA
j_call: TRBJ1-1
cdr3_nt: TGCGCCAGCAGTGAGAGCGGATTCGTAGCTTTCTTT
cdr3_aa: CASSESGFVAFF

v_call: TRBV19
d_call: NA
clone_size: NA
j_call: TRBJ2-4
cdr3_nt: TGTGCCAGTCAAAAACACCAGAGCGCTGTTCAGTACTTC
cdr3_aa: CASQKHQSAVQYF

v_call: TRBV5-4
d_call: NA
clone_size: NA
j_call: TRBJ1-1
cdr3_nt: TGTGCCAGCAGCTTGGACGGGTCGAACACTGAAGCTTTCTTT
cdr3_aa: CASSLDGSNTEAFF

v_call: TRBV7-2
d_call: NA
clone_size: few
j_call: TRBJ2-3
cdr3_nt: TGTGCCAGCAGCCTCCGGACATCAGATACGCAGTATTTT
cdr3_aa: CASSLRTSDTQYF

v_call: TRBV15
d_call: NA
clone_size: NA
j_call: TRBJ2-2
cdr3_nt: TGTGCCACCAGCAGAGATCAGAAAGGAAAGGGGACCGGGGAGCTGTTTTTT
cdr3_aa: CATSRDQKGKGTGELFF

v_call: TRBV6-5
d_call: TRBD1
clone_size: NA
j_call: TRBJ1-2
cdr3_nt: TGTGCCAGCAGGGCCGGGACAGGGCCCCACTATGGCTACACCTTC
cdr3_aa: CASRAGTGPHYGYTF

v_call: TRBV5-1
d_call: TRBD2
clone_size: NA
j_call: TRBJ2-3
cdr3_nt: TGCGCCAGCAGCGGGGGAGCGGGGGGCCGGGGAGATACGCAGTATTTT
cdr3_aa: CASSGGAGGRGDTQYF

v_call: TRBV7-8
d_call: NA
clone_size: NA
j_call: TRBJ1-6
cdr3_nt: TGTGCCAGCAGCTTCCCCGGGGCAGGGGCTAATTCACCCCTCCACTTT
cdr3_aa: CASSFPGAGANSPLHF

v_call: TRBV30
d_call: TRBD1
clone_size: NA
j_call: TRBJ1-2
cdr3_nt: TGTGCCTGGACCAAACGTTTACCCGGGACAGGGTATGGCTACACCTTC
cdr3_aa: CAWTKRLPGTGYGYTF

v_call: TRBV19
d_call: TRBD1
clone_size: NA
j_call: TRBJ2-7
cdr3_nt: TGTGCCAGTAGTCAAACAGGGGACGTCGAGCAGTACTTC
cdr3_aa: CASSQTGDVEQYF

v_call: TRBV7-8
d_call: NA
clone_size: NA
j_call: TRBJ2-7
cdr3_nt: TGTGCCAGCAGCTTACGGGCCTTCAGGGGGGCCCACGAGCAGTACTTC
cdr3_aa: CASSLRAFRGAHEQYF